These 29 T cell receptor beta chains were sequenced from one sample in a study of blood T cell repertoires in COVID-19. Repertoires were generated with immunoSEQ multiplex PCR, while TCRdb's copy carries only in-frame clones and drops some. The repertoire includes about 200,000 clones, approximately 87% of them detected once, and approximately 6.2% sits in the top ten. Sequences were obtained from peripheral blood. All receptors derive from a man aged 60 to 69 who had recovered from COVID-19.

The J gene is TRBJ2-7, the V gene TRBV5-1, with D possibly being TRBD2 (6 bases). The CDR3 length is 15 residues. Trimming pared 0 bases from V and 0 bases from J, leaving 10 bases between. CDR1 is SGHRS and CDR2 is YFSETQ in the germline V gene. CDR3 nucleotide sequence: TGCGCCAGCAGCTTGGCCTACGGGAGCTCCTACGAGCAGTACTTC. Translating it yields CASSLAYGSSYEQYF.

This clone was counted a few times. The rearrangement joins TRBV18 to TRBJ1-1; a possible D gene is TRBD1 (5 bases). Trimming pared 6 bases from V and 3 bases from J, leaving 11 bases between. The CDR3 is 13 residues long. Germline V gene sequence: CDR1 KGHSH, CDR2 LQKENI. The DNA of the CDR3 is TGTGCCAGCTCGACCGGACAAGACACTGAAGCTTTCTTT. As protein: CASSTGQDTEAFF. Combining the CDR3 with reference TRBV18 and TRBJ1-1 gives the whole variable domain NAGVMQNPRHLVRRRGQEARLRCSPMKGHSHVYWYRQLPEEGLKFMVYLQKENIIDESGMPKERFSAEFPKEGPSILRIQQVVRGDSAAYFCASSTGQDTEAFFGQGTRLTVV.

This clone appeared a single time. CDR3 nucleotides: TGTGCCTGGAACCTAAACTATGGCTACACCTTC. It encodes CAWNLNYGYTF. The rearrangement links TRBV30 to TRBJ1-2, with no clear D. The V end lost 4 bases, the J end lost 2 bases, and 5 bases lay between the germline ends. Germline CDR1 reads GTSNPN; CDR2 reads SVGIG (reference sequence). This CDR3 contains 11 residues.

The chain joins TRBV5-1 to TRBJ1-2; 8 bases line up with TRBD1. Germline trimming cut 4 bases from V and 4 bases from J; bases unmatched to any gene: 12. The CDR3 has 16 residues. Germline loops: CDR1 SGHRS, CDR2 YFSETQ. The CDR3 region has the DNA TGCGCCAGCAGCCCTGGTGACAGGGGTCCTTCCTATGGCTACACCTTC. Translated: CASSPGDRGPSYGYTF.

This sequence joins TRBV14 and TRBJ2-3; D gene uncertain. The CDR3 loop spans 14 amino acids. V gave up 3 bases and J gave up 5 bases, with 12 bases separating them. CDR1 and CDR2 from the germline V gene are SGHDN and FVKESK. The chain's CDR3 is CASSQPLYGDTQYF. The CDR3 DNA follows: TGTGCCAGCAGCCAGCCTTTGTACGGAGATACGCAGTATTTT.

This chain joins TRBV25-1 and TRBJ1-1; 7 bases fit TRBD1. This CDR3 spans 17 amino acids. The germline V gene has CDR1 MGHDK and CDR2 SYGVNS. V lost 5 bases to trimming and J lost 1 base; unmatched junction nucleotides: 13. CDR3 residues: CASSPPLGQNKNTEAFF. The CDR3 bases are TGTGCCAGCAGTCCGCCTCTGGGACAGAATAAGAACACTGAAGCTTTCTTT. Full variable domain (outside the CDR3, taken from reference TRBV25-1 and TRBJ1-1): EADIYQTPRYLVIGTGKKITLECSQTMGHDKMYWYQQDPGMELHLIHYSYGVNSTEKGDLSSESTVSRIRTEHFPLTLESARPSHTSQYLCASSPPLGQNKNTEAFFGQGTRLTVV.

V is TRBV9 and J is TRBJ2-1, with 7 positions matching TRBD2. Germline CDR1 and CDR2: SGDLS and YYNGEE. V trimming: 2 bases; J trimming: 6 bases; junction bases outside the gene matches: 11. There are 16 residues in the CDR3. CDR3 nucleotide sequence: TGTGCCAGCAGCGTCCACACACAAGGGACTATCAATGAGCAGTTCTTC. Encoded protein: CASSVHTQGTINEQFF.

The chain joins TRBV6-1 to TRBJ1-1; no definite D call. The germline V gene encodes CDR1 MNHNS and CDR2 SASEGT. This CDR3 spans 15 amino acids. Trimming left V 3 bases short and J 1 base short, with 12 bases between. The CDR3: CASSDQTGGNTEAFF. The CDR3 region has the DNA TGTGCCAGCAGTGACCAGACGGGAGGGAACACTGAAGCTTTCTTT.

The gene calls are TRBV3-1 (or the pseudogene TRBV3-2) and TRBJ1-1; a possible D gene is TRBD1 (6 bases). The CDR3 runs to 14 residues. CDR1 and CDR2 from the germline V gene are LGHDT and YNNKEL (reference sequence). Trimming shortened V by 4 bases and J by 1 base, and 10 bases separated the two germline ends. As DNA, the CDR3 is TGTGCCAGCAGCCGACGACAGGAGAACACTGAAGCTTTCTTT. This sequence encodes CASSRRQENTEAFF.

The V and J genes are TRBV27 and TRBJ2-5; D possibly corresponds to TRBD1 (5 bases). The V end was cut by 0 bases, the J end by 5 bases, with 10 bases between. Germline assignment: CDR1 MNHEY and CDR2 SMNVEV (reference sequence). The CDR3 consists of 14 residues. The CDR3 spells CASSLSSPGETQYF. The CDR3 region has the DNA TGTGCCAGCAGTTTATCATCTCCAGGGGAGACCCAGTACTTC.

Concerning this clone: Germline and junction disagree at one end, which may indicate a read error. The sample has other DNA sequences that encode this CDR3 too. The chain combines TRBV3-1 (or the pseudogene TRBV3-2) with TRBJ2-7; TRBD1 aligns across 7 bases. The germline V gene encodes CDR1 LGHDT and CDR2 YNNKEL (reference sequence). This CDR3 has 15 amino acids. Here the CDR3 DNA reads TGTGCTAGCAGCCAAGGGGACAGTATGGTCCACGAGCAGTACTTC. This encodes CASSQGDSMVHEQYF.

The rearrangement links TRBV30 to TRBJ1-4; maybe TRBD1 (6 bases). The V gene's germline CDR1 is GTSNPN and CDR2 SVGIG (reference sequence). This CDR3 spans 11 amino acids. CDR3 bases: TGTGCTTGCGAAGGGGGTTGGTCAGTGTTTTTT. This encodes CACEGGWSVFF.

This clone has just one count. The gene calls are TRBV29-1 and TRBJ1-2; 8 nucleotides match TRBD1. Germline values: CDR1 SQVTM, CDR2 ANQGSEA. The CDR3 totals 13 residues. The J segment lost 8 bases and the V segment lost 8 bases, leaving 13 bases of the junction unmatched. Written as DNA, the CDR3 is TGCAGCCATGGAATTTTGACAGGGGAAGGCTACACCTTC. Translating it yields CSHGILTGEGYTF.

The chain uses TRBV5-1 and TRBJ2-5; 9 nucleotides line up with TRBD2. The CDR3 extends over 15 amino acids. Germline CDR1 is SGHRS and CDR2 is YFSETQ. J gave up 5 bases and V 5 bases, and 10 bases lay outside the gene matches. CDR3 DNA sequence: TGCGCCAGCAGGGCGGGAGGGCCTAGTGGCGAGACCCAGTACTTC. Its protein product is CASRAGGPSGETQYF.

This clone was seen only once. CDR3 in amino acids: CATSPPPRDRLINEKLFF. For the CDR3, the DNA is TGTGCCACCAGCCCACCCCCCCGGGACAGACTCATTAATGAAAAACTGTTTTTT. This chain joins TRBV15 and TRBJ1-4, with 7 bases identical to TRBD1. V lost 5 bases and J lost 4; bases outside the gene matches: 16. CDR1 LNHNV and CDR2 YYDKDF come from the germline V gene (reference sequence). This CDR3 spans 18 amino acids.

The V and J genes are TRBV30 and TRBJ1-5; 10 bases match TRBD1. The V gene's germline CDR1 is GTSNPN and CDR2 SVGIG (reference sequence). The CDR3 consists of 14 residues. Unmatched junction bases numbered 7, after V lost 4 bases and J lost 7 bases. CDR3 in DNA: TGTGCCTGGAACCGACAGGGGGCCGGGCAGCCCCAGCATTTT. This encodes CAWNRQGAGQPQHF.

The chain joins TRBV5-1 to TRBJ2-2; 7 bases fit TRBD1. Germline trimming cut 2 bases from V and 4 bases from J; bases unmatched to any gene: 20. In germline, CDR1 is SGHRS, CDR2 YFSETQ. This CDR3 has 20 residues. CDR3 in DNA: TGCGCCAGCAGCTTTTCCGGGACAGATGCATTTAGGGGAAGCACCGGGGAGCTGTTTTTT. Its translation: CASSFSGTDAFRGSTGELFF.

The CDR3 region is CASSQGTSGSSLYEQYF. The CDR3 DNA reads TGTGCCAGCAGCCAAGGGACTAGCGGGAGTTCTCTGTACGAGCAGTACTTC. The chain joins TRBV4-2 to TRBJ2-7; 13 nucleotides line up with TRBD2. Germline loops: CDR1 LGHNA, CDR2 YNFKEQ. The CDR3 loop spans 17 amino acids. The ends lost 1 base at V and 4 bases at J; junction bases unmatched: 7.

The chain has TRBV5-4 and TRBJ2-2; 14 bases are shared with TRBD2. V was clipped by 4 bases and J by 5 bases; unmatched bases: 7. The CDR3 runs to 17 residues. Germline CDR1 reads SGHNT; CDR2 reads YYREEE (reference sequence). The CDR3 bases are TGTGCCAGCAGCAAAGGACTAGCGGGGGGTGGTACCGGGGAGCTGTTTTTT. It is translated as CASSKGLAGGGTGELFF.

V and J are TRBV18 and TRBJ1-6; D perhaps matches TRBD1 (6 bases). V lost 0 bases, J lost 8 bases, and 11 bases lay in between. This CDR3 spans 15 amino acids. The germline V gene encodes CDR1 KGHSH and CDR2 LQKENI. Here the CDR3 reads CASSPPGAGHSPLHF. In DNA form, the CDR3 reads TGTGCCAGCTCACCACCGGGGGCTGGGCATTCACCCCTCCACTTT.

Here the CDR3 DNA reads TGTGCCAGTATGTTACAGGGGGATCAGCCCCAGCATTTT. It codes for CASMLQGDQPQHF. The chain combines TRBV12-3 or TRBV12-4 with TRBJ1-5; the match to TRBD1 covers 8 bases. CDR3 size: 13 residues. With 9 bases clipped from V and 5 bases from J, the junction kept 6 bases outside the gene matches.

This clone was observed a handful of times. V and J are TRBV7-3 and TRBJ2-1; 11 bases match TRBD2. This CDR3 contains 15 residues. Losses at the gene ends were 3 bases for V and 5 bases for J; bases not matched to a gene: 3. CDR1 SGHTA and CDR2 FQGTGA come from the germline V gene. CDR3 nucleotide sequence: TGTGCCAGCAGCTTCCGACTAGCGGGGCACAATGAGCAGTTCTTC. It encodes CASSFRLAGHNEQFF.

The chain combines TRBV5-8 with TRBJ1-3; weak D call: TRBD1 (5 bases). The CDR3 is 16 residues long. The V end was cut by 5 bases, the J end by 0 bases, with 15 bases between. Germline V CDR1 and CDR2: SGHTS, YDEGEE. The CDR3 region has the DNA TGTGCCAGCAGAACCTGGGGCGGAACCTCTGGAAACACCATATATTTT. This gives the protein CASRTWGGTSGNTIYF.

The V gene is TRBV4-3, the J gene TRBJ1-2, with D unclear. Deletions cut 3 bases from V and 8 bases from J, with 10 bases between. Germline CDR1 is LGHNA and CDR2 is YSLEER. This CDR3 contains 12 residues. As DNA, the CDR3 is TGCGCCAGCAGCCATGCCTCGGTAGGCTACACCTTC. Its protein is CASSHASVGYTF.

The chain carries TRBV5-1 and TRBJ1-4; TRBD1 matches at 8 bases. The CDR3 extends over 14 amino acids. The V segment lost 1 base and the J segment 7 bases; nucleotides outside the gene matches: 3. From germline, CDR1 is SGHRS and CDR2 YFSETQ. CDR3: CASSLTGTGEKLFF. The CDR3 DNA reads as TGCGCCAGCAGCTTGACAGGGACAGGTGAAAAACTGTTTTTT.

This chain joins TRBV5-8 and TRBJ1-2; TRBD1 might be the D (6 bases). The germline V gene has CDR1 SGHTS and CDR2 YDEGEE. The CDR3 is 14 amino acids. V was cut by 6 bases and J by 2 bases, with 14 bases left in between. For the CDR3, the DNA is TGTGCCAGCAACCGTGGGGGGGCGAACTATGGCTACACCTTC. It yields the protein CASNRGGANYGYTF.

J is TRBJ1-1 and V is TRBV15; D call uncertain. Germline-derived CDR1 and CDR2 are LNHNV and YYDKDF (reference sequence). This CDR3 comprises 14 residues. V dropped 0 bases and J dropped 6 bases, with 11 bases sitting between them. The CDR3 here is CATSRDRERPEAFF. CDR3 coding DNA: TGTGCCACCAGCAGAGATAGGGAGAGACCTGAAGCTTTCTTT.

The V call is TRBV5-6, the J call TRBJ2-3; D is possibly TRBD1 (7 bases). This CDR3 contains 16 residues. Looked up from germline, CDR1 is SGHDT and CDR2 is YYEEEE. Deletions cut 4 bases from V and 2 bases from J, with 17 bases between. CDR3 in DNA: TGTGCCAGCAGCGTGGCGCAGGGGGAGGTCACAGATACGCAGTATTTT. Its translation is CASSVAQGEVTDTQYF.

The chain carries TRBV6-2 or TRBV6-3 and TRBJ1-3; no clear D gene. Germline CDR1 and CDR2: MNHEY and SVGEGT. The germline V and J ends were trimmed by 2 bases and 0 bases, with 14 bases remaining between them. The CDR3 spans 17 residues. In nucleotides, the CDR3 is TGTGCCAGCAGTTACGAAGTTCGGGTCGGCTCTGGAAACACCATATATTTT. This sequence encodes CASSYEVRVGSGNTIYF.